Below, 29 T cell receptor beta chains from the same sample are listed, as sequenced in a study of cytomegalovirus exposure and HLA in healthy donors (dated by TCRdb to the late 2010s). Libraries were constructed by the immunoSEQ multiplex PCR assay. A mixture of 60 forward primers for TCR Vbeta segments and 13 reverse primers for TCR Jbeta segments was used in the multiplex PCR. As stored in TCRdb, this immuneACCESS dataset retains in-frame rearrangements with V and J assigned. A fraction of the clones does not appear; measured against another copy, unresolved V genes explain less than half of the discrepancy, and the remainder lacks a known reason. The table for this sample records about 130,000 clones. Roughly 2% of the sample is held by the ten biggest clonotypes. The sequencing input was PBMCs. The origin of the receptors is a woman aged 55-75 years in good health and CMV-seronegative.

This sequence joins TRBV2 and TRBJ2-2; no clear D. CDR1 is SNHLY, CDR2 FYNNEI, per germline. CDR3 length: 13 residues. The V and J ends lost 4 bases and 6 bases respectively, with 9 bases between them. CDR3 nucleotide sequence: TGTGCCAGCAGTGGCGGTGCGTCCGGGGAGCTGTTTTTT. Residues: CASSGGASGELFF.

In regard to this clone: Its ends do not fully match the called genes, so a read error is possible. The rearrangement uses TRBV11-3 and TRBJ1-3; D unclear. Germline V lookup: CDR1 SGHNT, CDR2 YENEEA. The CDR3 totals 13 residues. The CDR3 region is CAGSFSRGNTIYF. CDR3 nucleotide sequence: TGTGCCGGCAGCTTCTCCAGGGGAAACACCATATATTTT.

This chain uses TRBV29-1 with TRBJ1-2, with a weak D call TRBD1 (6 bases). V lost 5 bases and J lost 3, with 13 bases in between. The CDR3 runs to 13 residues. The germline CDR1 and CDR2 sequences are SQVTM and ANQGSEA. The CDR3 bases are TGCAGCGTTTCTCGACAGGAAGACTATGGCTACACCTTC. Its protein is CSVSRQEDYGYTF.

This rearrangement joins TRBV5-1 to TRBJ1-2, with D tentatively TRBD1 (6 bases). Looked up from germline, CDR1 is SGHRS and CDR2 is YFSETQ. The CDR3 has 15 residues. The V and J ends lost 0 bases and 1 base respectively, with 10 bases between them. The CDR3 loop reads CASSLVLDSNYGYTF. The CDR3 DNA follows: TGCGCCAGCAGCTTGGTGCTGGACAGTAACTATGGCTACACCTTC.

The chain couples TRBV6-1 to TRBJ1-3, with TRBD1 as a possible D gene (6 bases). There are 14 residues in the CDR3. The V end lost 2 bases, the J end lost 6 bases, and 11 bases lay between the germline ends. Germline CDR1 reads MNHNS; CDR2 reads SASEGT. The CDR3 sequence: CASSEWSGVNTIYF. In nucleotides, the CDR3 is TGTGCCAGCAGTGAATGGTCAGGGGTAAACACCATATATTTT.

The genes are TRBV25-1 and TRBJ2-7; perhaps TRBD2 as D (6 bases). CDR1 is MGHDK and CDR2 is SYGVNS in the germline V gene. The CDR3 has 15 residues. Trimming left V 8 bases short and J 5 bases short, with 22 bases between. In nucleotides, the CDR3 is TGTGCCAGCGCAGGAGGGAATCCCCCAGCCAACGAGCAGTACTTC. This codes for CASAGGNPPANEQYF.

J is TRBJ2-5 and V is TRBV5-3; D is perhaps TRBD1 (7 bases). TRBV5-3 carries the ORF label, with uncertain function. V was shortened by 4 bases and J by 4 bases, with 17 bases between the two germline ends. The CDR3 runs 15 residues. CDR3 bases: TGTGCCAGAAGCCCACCCCACAGGGGAGGAGAGACCCAGTACTTC. Its protein is CARSPPHRGGETQYF.

The chain is built from TRBV19 and TRBJ2-5, with D unclear. Gene TRBJ2-7 matches the end of the DNA better, so the J call may be wrong. Germline CDR1 and CDR2: LNHDA and SQIVND (reference sequence). The CDR3 contains 15 residues. CDR3 loop: CASSIGGGVWGEQYF. The CDR3 DNA is TGTGCCAGTAGTATCGGCGGTGGGGTCTGGGGCGAGCAGTACTTC.

The chain has TRBV28 and TRBJ2-1; the D gene is possibly TRBD1 (6 bases). CDR1 and CDR2 from the germline V gene are MDHEN and SYDVKM. There are 14 residues in the CDR3. Trimming shortened V by 11 bases and J by 4 bases, and 18 bases separated the two germline ends. The DNA of the CDR3 is TGTGCCTGTCGAGGGGTAGGGGGTTACAATGAGCAGTTCTTC. Translated: CACRGVGGYNEQFF.

This chain uses TRBV5-1 with TRBJ2-5, with 7 positions matching TRBD1. Germline V CDR1 and CDR2: SGHRS, YFSETQ. The CDR3 length is 15 residues. Trimming cost V 0 bases and J 3 bases; bases outside gene matches: 5. The CDR3 reads CASSLDPGGKETQYF. The DNA for the CDR3 is TGCGCCAGCAGCTTGGATCCAGGGGGAAAAGAGACCCAGTACTTC.

The genes are TRBV5-1 and TRBJ1-2; 9 bases line up with TRBD1. Germline CDR1 reads SGHRS; CDR2 reads YFSETQ. The J segment lost 3 bases and the V segment lost 0 bases, leaving 0 bases of the junction unmatched. CDR3 size: 14 residues. This CDR3 is CASSLGTGDYGYTF. The CDR3 DNA reads TGCGCCAGCAGCTTGGGGACAGGGGACTATGGCTACACCTTC.

The rearrangement uses TRBV27 and TRBJ2-3; 8 bases agree with TRBD2. CDR3 size: 14 residues. Germline V gives CDR1 MNHEY, CDR2 SMNVEV (reference sequence). V dropped 6 bases and J dropped 4; count of bases not matched to a gene: 6. In DNA, the CDR3 is TGTGCCAGCAGGGCCTCCGGGGGGGCAGATACGCAGTATTTT. Translated, it gives CASRASGGADTQYF.

The CDR3 loop reads CASSLTGNSYEQYF. CDR3 bases: TGCGCCAGCAGCTTGACAGGGAACTCCTACGAGCAGTACTTC. The V gene is TRBV5-1, the J gene TRBJ2-7, with a weak D call TRBD1 (6 bases). V lost 1 base, J lost 0 bases, and 8 bases lay in between. Germline CDR1 is SGHRS and CDR2 is YFSETQ. This CDR3 spans 14 amino acids.

The chain combines TRBV29-1 with TRBJ2-7; 8 positions agree with TRBD1. From germline, CDR1 is SQVTM and CDR2 ANQGSEA. Trimming took 6 bases from V and 2 from J; bases not matched to a gene: 12. The length of the CDR3 is 15 residues. The CDR3 DNA reads as TGCAGCGTGGGACCGACAGGGGCCGTAACCTACGAGCAGTACTTC. Its translation is CSVGPTGAVTYEQYF.

The rearrangement links TRBV4-2 to TRBJ2-7, with TRBD1 as a possible D gene (5 bases). V was trimmed by 4 bases and J by 7 bases, leaving 11 bases between them. The length of the CDR3 is 12 residues. Looked up from germline, CDR1 is LGHNA and CDR2 is YNFKEQ. The CDR3, as DNA: TGTGCCAGCAGCCCCAGGGTGGGGGAGCAGTACTTC. Translated: CASSPRVGEQYF.

The V and J genes are TRBV5-4 and TRBJ2-3, with TRBD2 identical over 10 bases. Germline assignment: CDR1 SGHNT and CDR2 YYREEE (reference sequence). This CDR3 has 17 amino acids. The V and J ends lost 3 bases and 1 base, in that order; junction bases with no gene match: 8. CDR3 loop: CASSWGLALRRTDTQYF. The DNA for the CDR3 is TGTGCCAGCAGCTGGGGACTAGCGCTGAGACGCACAGATACGCAGTATTTT.

This rearrangement joins TRBV5-1 to TRBJ1-6; 9 bases fit TRBD1. The CDR3 consists of 15 residues. Germline loops: CDR1 SGHRS, CDR2 YFSETQ. V was pared by 4 bases and J by 8 bases, with 7 bases of the junction left unmatched. DNA of the CDR3: TGCGCCAGCAGCCCTGGGGACAGGGACGATTCACCCCTCCACTTT. Amino acid sequence: CASSPGDRDDSPLHF.

The rearrangement links TRBV5-1 to TRBJ1-1; 8 bases match TRBD1. The J segment lost 5 bases and the V segment lost 6 bases, leaving 12 bases of the junction unmatched. Germline-derived CDR1 and CDR2 are SGHRS and YFSETQ. The CDR3 has 15 residues. The DNA of the CDR3 is TGCGCCAGCACCTGGGGGCCGGACAGGGAAACTGAAGCTTTCTTT. It codes for CASTWGPDRETEAFF.

The chain recombines TRBV5-5 with TRBJ2-7, with 10 bases lining up with TRBD1. The germline CDR1 and CDR2 sequences are SGHKS and YYEKEE (reference sequence). The CDR3 has 15 residues. Trimming cost V 4 bases and J 3 bases; bases outside gene matches: 7. The CDR3 loop is CASSRAGTGDYEQYF. CDR3 bases: TGTGCCAGCAGCCGAGCCGGGACAGGGGACTACGAGCAGTACTTC.

CDR3 DNA: TGCGCCAGCAGCAGATCCGGGACTGCAAACACCATATATTTT. Amino acid sequence: CASSRSGTANTIYF. The V gene is TRBV5-1, the J gene TRBJ1-3, with TRBD1 as a possible D gene (5 bases). Trimming pared 4 bases from V and 6 bases from J, leaving 14 bases between. The CDR3 runs to 14 residues. The germline V gene has CDR1 SGHRS and CDR2 YFSETQ.

Its frequency marks this clone as medium-sized. The chain uses TRBV6-4 and TRBJ2-3, with 9 bases matching TRBD1. The length of the CDR3 is 14 residues. The germline V gene has CDR1 MRHNA and CDR2 SNTAGT. V shed 3 bases and J 5 bases; nucleotides not matched to a gene: 3. CDR3 amino acids: CASSEGQGGDTQYF. The CDR3, as DNA: TGTGCCAGCAGTGAGGGACAGGGTGGAGATACGCAGTATTTT.

The rearrangement links TRBV5-1 to TRBJ1-1, with a possible D match to TRBD1 (6 bases). Germline CDR1 reads SGHRS; CDR2 reads YFSETQ. Trimming took off 3 bases at V and 1 base at J, with 16 bases between the two ends. The CDR3 runs 16 residues. The CDR3 bases are TGCGCCAGCAGCTCACAAACGGGACACCCGAACACTGAAGCTTTCTTT. Encoded protein: CASSSQTGHPNTEAFF.

The V and J genes are TRBV6-5 and TRBJ1-1, with D possibly TRBD1 on 5 matching bases. Trimming removed 0 bases from V and 4 bases from J, with 12 bases in between. This CDR3 has 15 residues. Germline CDR1 MNHEY, CDR2 SVGAGI. The chain's CDR3 is CASSYSSGWGTEAFF. CDR3 nucleotide sequence: TGTGCCAGCAGTTACTCGTCAGGGTGGGGCACTGAAGCTTTCTTT.

The genes are TRBV5-6 and TRBJ2-3, with 8 bases identical to TRBD1. Trimming cost V 3 bases and J 5 bases; bases outside gene matches: 14. Germline CDR1 is SGHDT and CDR2 is YYEEEE. This CDR3 has 17 amino acids. CDR3 DNA: TGTGCCAGCAGCTCGAAAGTTTTGGGACAGGCGAAAGATACGCAGTATTTT. Translation: CASSSKVLGQAKDTQYF. Together with reference TRBV5-6 and TRBJ2-3, the CDR3 gives the full variable domain: DAGVTQSPTHLIKTRGQQVTLRCSPKSGHDTVSWYQQALGQGPQFIFQYYEEEERQRGNFPDRFSGHQFPNYSSELNVNALLLGDSALYLCASSSKVLGQAKDTQYFGPGTRLTVL.

The rearrangement links TRBV11-2 to TRBJ2-7, with no clear D. The germline gives CDR1 SGHAT, CDR2 FQNNGV. Trimming removed 4 bases at V and 2 bases at J, with 12 bases between. The CDR3 is 14 amino acids. The CDR3 reads CASSYYRSPYEQYF. The CDR3 DNA follows: TGTGCCAGCAGCTACTACCGCAGCCCCTACGAGCAGTACTTC.

This sequence joins TRBV7-9 and TRBJ2-5, with 9 positions matching TRBD1. Looked up from germline, CDR1 is SEHNR and CDR2 is FQNEAQ (reference sequence). There are 16 residues in the CDR3. V lost 4 bases to trimming and J lost 2 bases; unmatched junction nucleotides: 8. CDR3 protein: CASSSPGQGDQETQYF. CDR3 nucleotide sequence: TGTGCCAGCAGCTCCCCGGGACAGGGTGATCAAGAGACCCAGTACTTC.

The chain joins TRBV11-3 to TRBJ1-1, with TRBD1 matching 8 bases. Germline loops: CDR1 SGHNT, CDR2 YENEEA. The CDR3 totals 16 residues. V shed 3 bases, J shed 4 bases, and the junction held 10 bases outside the gene matches. CDR3 in DNA: TGTGCCAGCAGCTTGGGGCAGGGGGCGTCCGGCACTGAAGCTTTCTTT. It translates to CASSLGQGASGTEAFF.

The chain uses TRBV27 and TRBJ2-2, with D possibly TRBD1 on 5 matching bases. The V and J ends lost 4 bases and 6 bases respectively, with 9 bases between them. The CDR3 sequence is 13 residues long. Germline CDR1 is MNHEY and CDR2 is SMNVEV (reference sequence). The CDR3 DNA sequence: TGTGCCAGCAGTTCGGTAGGGGCCGGGGAGCTGTTTTTT. This translates into CASSSVGAGELFF.

The V call is TRBV28, the J call TRBJ1-2; D may be TRBD1 (5 bases). Germline CDR1 reads MDHEN; CDR2 reads SYDVKM. The CDR3 has 17 residues. V was trimmed by 1 base and J by 3 bases, leaving 18 bases between them. The CDR3 sequence is CASSLFGGTDVDYGYTF. CDR3 nucleotide sequence: TGTGCCAGCAGTTTATTCGGGGGGACCGATGTTGACTATGGCTACACCTTC.